Below, 4 T cell receptor beta chains from the same sample are listed, as sequenced in a study of spatial heterogeneity in lung cancer. Time point described: sample taken at primary tumor resection. No cell sorting; template was whole RNA from tumor, lung tissue or PBMC. A single record per CDR3 protein comes from TCRdb applying MiXCR to the 5' RACE reads. The sample consists of about 45,000 distinct CDR3 sequences, 12% of them appearing once. Sequenced here: PBMCs, sampled at surgery. Receptor source: a female donor with early-stage non-small cell lung cancer.

This rearrangement joins TRBV7-9 to TRBJ1-2; D perhaps matches TRBD1 (6 bases). The germline V gene encodes CDR1 SEHNR and CDR2 FQNEAQ (reference sequence). Trimming left V 6 bases short and J 7 bases short, with 15 bases between. The CDR3 sequence is 13 residues long. CDR3 loop: CASRSGDWGGYTF. The CDR3 DNA is TGTGCCAGCAGATCAGGGGATTGGGGTGGCTACACCTTC.

The chain uses TRBV3-1 and TRBJ2-1; 11 bases map to TRBD2. The CDR3 is 15 residues long. CDR1 and CDR2 (germline): LGHDT, YNNKEL (reference sequence). After removal of 4 bases from V and 4 bases from J, the junction contained 3 bases not matched to a gene. The CDR3 DNA reads as TGTGCCAGCAGCCGACGACTAGCGGGGTACAATGAGCAGTTCTTC. Residues: CASSRRLAGYNEQFF.

The chain is built from TRBV7-2 and TRBJ2-7; unclear D gene. V was shortened by 3 bases and J by 7 bases, with 13 bases between the two germline ends. This CDR3 is 13 amino acids long. CDR1 and CDR2 (germline): SGHTA, FQGNSA. The CDR3 here is CASSLGNPLEQYF. The CDR3 DNA reads TGTGCCAGCAGCTTGGGCAACCCGTTGGAGCAGTACTTC.

This clonotype showed up many times. The gene calls are TRBV7-2 and TRBJ1-1; D gene unclear. V lost 6 bases and J lost 4, with 18 bases in between. The germline CDR1 and CDR2 sequences are SGHTA and FQGNSA. The CDR3 loop spans 15 amino acids. In DNA form, the CDR3 reads TGTGCCAGCAGGTTACAGAGGGAAGGAAGCACTGAAGCTTTCTTT. Protein: CASRLQREGSTEAFF.